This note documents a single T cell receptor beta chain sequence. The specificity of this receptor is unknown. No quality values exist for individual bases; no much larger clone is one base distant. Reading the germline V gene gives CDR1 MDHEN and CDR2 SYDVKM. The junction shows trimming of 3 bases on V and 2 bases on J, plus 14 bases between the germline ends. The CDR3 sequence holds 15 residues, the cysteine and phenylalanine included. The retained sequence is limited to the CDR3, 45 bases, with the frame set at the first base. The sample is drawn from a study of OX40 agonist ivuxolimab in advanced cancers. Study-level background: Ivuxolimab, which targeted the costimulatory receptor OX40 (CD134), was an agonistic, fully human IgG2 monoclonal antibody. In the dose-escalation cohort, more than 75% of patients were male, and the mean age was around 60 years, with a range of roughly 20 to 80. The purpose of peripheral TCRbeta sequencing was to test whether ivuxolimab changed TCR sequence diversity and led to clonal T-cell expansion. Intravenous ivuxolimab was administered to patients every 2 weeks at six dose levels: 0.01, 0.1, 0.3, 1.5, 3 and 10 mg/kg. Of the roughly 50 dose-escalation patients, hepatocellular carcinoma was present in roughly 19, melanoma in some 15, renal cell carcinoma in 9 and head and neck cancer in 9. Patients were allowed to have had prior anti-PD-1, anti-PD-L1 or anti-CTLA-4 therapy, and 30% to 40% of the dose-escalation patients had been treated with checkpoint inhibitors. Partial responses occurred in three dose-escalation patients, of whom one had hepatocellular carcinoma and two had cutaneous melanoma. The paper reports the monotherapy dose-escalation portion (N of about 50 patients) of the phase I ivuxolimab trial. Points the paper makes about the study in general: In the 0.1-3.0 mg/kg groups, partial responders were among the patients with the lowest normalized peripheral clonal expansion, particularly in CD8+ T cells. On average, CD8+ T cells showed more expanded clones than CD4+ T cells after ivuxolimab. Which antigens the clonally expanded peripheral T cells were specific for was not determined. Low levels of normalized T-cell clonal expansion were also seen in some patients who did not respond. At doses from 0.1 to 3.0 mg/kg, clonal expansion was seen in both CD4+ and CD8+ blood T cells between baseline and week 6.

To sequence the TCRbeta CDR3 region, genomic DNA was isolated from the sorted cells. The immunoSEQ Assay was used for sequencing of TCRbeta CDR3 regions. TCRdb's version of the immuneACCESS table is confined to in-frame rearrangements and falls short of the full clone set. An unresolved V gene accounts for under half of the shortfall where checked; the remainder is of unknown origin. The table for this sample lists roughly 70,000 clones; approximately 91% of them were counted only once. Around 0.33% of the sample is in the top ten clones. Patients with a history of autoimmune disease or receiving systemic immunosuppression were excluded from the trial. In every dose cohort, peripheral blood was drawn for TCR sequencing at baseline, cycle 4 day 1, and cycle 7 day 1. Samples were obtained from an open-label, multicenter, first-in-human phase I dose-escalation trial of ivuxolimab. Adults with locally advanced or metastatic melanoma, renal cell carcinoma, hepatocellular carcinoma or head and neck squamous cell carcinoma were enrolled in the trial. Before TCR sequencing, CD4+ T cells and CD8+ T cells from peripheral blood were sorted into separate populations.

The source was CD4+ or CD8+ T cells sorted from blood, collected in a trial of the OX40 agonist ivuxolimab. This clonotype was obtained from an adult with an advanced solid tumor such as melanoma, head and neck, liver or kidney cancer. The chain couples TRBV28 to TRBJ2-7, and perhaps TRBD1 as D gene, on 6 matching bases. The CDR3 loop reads CASSLWDIPTYEQYF. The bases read TGTGCCAGCAGTTTGTGGGACATTCCTACCTACGAGCAGTACTTC.